Shown below are 13 T cell receptor beta chains from a single sample sequenced in a study of T cell repertoires in ileal Crohn's disease. Time point in this sample: neoterminal ileum biopsy at postoperative endoscopy, about 6 months after surgery. The table came from immunoSEQ multiplex PCR; TCRdb's copy has only in-frame clones and leaves some out. In the table there are 55,000 to 65,000 clones, 85% to 90% of which are singletons. Sequencing was performed on ileal tissue. These receptors were taken from an adult with Crohn's disease.

The rearrangement links TRBV5-6 to TRBJ2-5, with a weak D call TRBD2 (6 bases). Deletions cut 4 bases from V and 4 bases from J, with 17 bases between. The CDR3 loop spans 15 amino acids. CDR1 and CDR2 from the germline V gene are SGHDT and YYEEEE. The CDR3 region has the DNA TGTGCCAGCAGCGGAACCGGGGGATTGGGAGAGACCCAGTACTTC. Translated: CASSGTGGLGETQYF.

The chain combines TRBV5-4 with TRBJ1-3; TRBD1 matches at 7 bases. Trimming removed 5 bases from V and 4 bases from J; junction bases left unmatched: 6. Germline V gives CDR1 SGHNT, CDR2 YYREEE (reference sequence). The CDR3 has 14 amino acids. CDR3 in DNA: TGTGCCAGCAGTCGGGACAGCCAAGGAAACACCATATATTTT. Translating gives CASSRDSQGNTIYF.

V usage is TRBV6-5 and J usage is TRBJ1-1; D is ambiguous. CDR1 MNHEY and CDR2 SVGAGI come from the germline V gene. CDR3 length: 13 amino acids. V gave up 5 bases and J gave up 4 bases, with 11 bases separating them. The CDR3 DNA reads as TGTGCCAGCAGTCAACCGGGAGGCACTGAAGCTTTCTTT. The encoded protein is CASSQPGGTEAFF.

The genes are TRBV5-5 and TRBJ1-4, with a possible D match to TRBD1 (6 bases). The CDR3 loop spans 15 amino acids. Per germline, CDR1 SGHKS and CDR2 YYEKEE (reference sequence). Trimming stripped 0 bases from V and 6 bases from J, with 12 bases between. CDR3 region: CASSLADGGYEKLFF. The CDR3 DNA reads as TGTGCCAGCAGCTTGGCGGATGGGGGCTATGAAAAACTGTTTTTT. Drawing the rest from reference TRBV5-5 and TRBJ1-4, the complete variable domain is DAGVTQSPTHLIKTRGQQVTLRCSPISGHKSVSWYQQVLGQGPQFIFQYYEKEERGRGNFPDRFSARQFPNYSSELNVNALLLGDSALYLCASSLADGGYEKLFFGSGTQLSVL.

This clone occurred once. The chain recombines TRBV4-1 with TRBJ1-1, with 9 bases that match TRBD1. The CDR3 is made up of 18 amino acids. The germline V gene encodes CDR1 MGHRA and CDR2 YSYEKL. V shed 1 base and J 2 bases; nucleotides not matched to a gene: 11. The CDR3 region has the DNA TGCGCCAGCAGCCAAGTCCGGGACAGGGCAGGTTCAAACACTGAAGCTTTCTTT. Protein sequence: CASSQVRDRAGSNTEAFF.

The chain links TRBV5-1 to TRBJ2-7; D is possibly TRBD1 (5 bases). The CDR3 has 13 amino acids. Trimming left V 1 base short and J 5 bases short, with 10 bases between. From germline, CDR1 is SGHRS and CDR2 YFSETQ. The CDR3: CASSLLTGHEQYF. The CDR3 region has the DNA TGCGCCAGCAGCTTGCTTACAGGACACGAGCAGTACTTC.

This sequence joins TRBV28 and TRBJ2-3; unclear D gene. V lost 2 bases and J lost 3, with 6 bases in between. Germline assignment: CDR1 MDHEN and CDR2 SYDVKM. The CDR3 length is 13 residues. For the CDR3, the DNA is TGTGCCAGCAGTTTAGTCGGGACAGATACGCAGTATTTT. Its protein is CASSLVGTDTQYF. The variable domain in full, with the rest retrieved from reference TRBV28 and TRBJ2-3, is DVKVTQSSRYLVKRTGEKVFLECVQDMDHENMFWYRQDPGLGLRLIYFSYDVKMKEKGDIPEGYSVSREKKERFSLILESASTNQTSMYLCASSLVGTDTQYFGPGTRLTVL.

The gene calls are TRBV7-2 and TRBJ2-1; weak D call: TRBD2 (6 bases). The CDR3 is 14 amino acids. V lost 5 bases and J 4 bases, leaving 12 bases between the germline ends. Germline loops: CDR1 SGHTA, CDR2 FQGNSA. CDR3 loop: CASSNRTTYNEQFF. For the CDR3, the DNA is TGTGCCAGCAGCAATCGGACTACTTACAATGAGCAGTTCTTC.

V and J are TRBV4-1 and TRBJ2-5, with D possibly being TRBD1 (6 bases). Germline-derived CDR1 and CDR2 are MGHRA and YSYEKL. Trimming removed 0 bases from V and 9 bases from J, with 8 bases in between. This CDR3 contains 12 residues. The chain's CDR3 is CASSQDRGSQYF. The CDR3 nucleotides are TGCGCCAGCAGCCAAGATAGGGGGTCCCAGTACTTC.

The chain employs TRBV6-5 and TRBJ1-2, with TRBD1 matching over 7 bases. This CDR3 contains 14 residues. The germline V gene encodes CDR1 MNHEY and CDR2 SVGAGI. Trimming took 6 bases from V and 0 from J; bases not matched to a gene: 4. The CDR3 protein is CASSGDRSNYGYTF. The CDR3 DNA reads TGTGCCAGCAGCGGGGACAGATCTAACTATGGCTACACCTTC.

The V and J genes are TRBV6-1 and TRBJ1-2, with 7 bases aligning to TRBD1. This CDR3 region has 15 residues. Germline CDR1 MNHNS, CDR2 SASEGT. The V segment lost 7 bases and the J segment 3 bases; nucleotides outside the gene matches: 11. The CDR3 sequence: CASIRYLGGDYGYTF. The CDR3, as DNA: TGTGCCAGCATTCGGTATTTAGGGGGCGACTATGGCTACACCTTC.

This rearrangement joins TRBV5-1 to TRBJ1-6; a possible D gene is TRBD1 (6 bases). Germline CDR1 and CDR2: SGHRS and YFSETQ. This CDR3 contains 16 residues. V lost 1 base and J 7 bases, leaving 15 bases between the germline ends. The CDR3 is CASSLKDRRSNSPLHF. The CDR3 nucleotides read TGCGCCAGCAGCTTGAAGGACAGACGCTCAAATTCACCCCTCCACTTT.

The rearrangement joins TRBV11-3 to TRBJ1-1; D perhaps matches TRBD1 (5 bases). The CDR3 is 14 residues long. Germline V gives CDR1 SGHNT, CDR2 YENEEA. V was trimmed by 1 base and J by 1 base, leaving 7 bases between them. CDR3 loop: CASSLGQGNTEAFF. The CDR3 nucleotides read TGTGCCAGCAGCTTAGGGCAGGGGAACACTGAAGCTTTCTTT.